This T cell receptor (beta chain) was retrieved from a study of glioma-infiltrating T cells after dendritic cell vaccination. The CDR3 has 15 amino acids. Germline lookup yields CDR1 SGHTA and CDR2 FQGNSA. V was pared by 0 bases and J by 10 bases, with 16 bases between. Selection required adequate fresh-frozen tumor tissue plus more than two years' survival data. Input was around 1.9 ug genomic DNA, or all available if less. Method: immunoSEQ multiplex PCR; TCRdb's copy keeps in-frame clones and lacks some. The repertoire holds around 72,000 clones, 81% seen once, with roughly 7.9% in the top ten. The clonotype was recovered from a human donor with glioblastoma. The specimen comprised blood, sampled before dendritic cell vaccination. The V and J genes are TRBV7-2 and TRBJ2-1; D is perhaps TRBD1 (6 bases). The CDR3 sequence: CASSLAQRARGEQFF. CDR3 DNA: TGTGCCAGCAGCTTAGCTCAGCGTGCGAGGGGGGAGCAGTTCTTC. Using reference TRBV7-2 and TRBJ2-1 for the parts outside the CDR3, the full variable domain is GAGVSQSPSNKVTEKGKDVELRCDPISGHTALYWYRQSLGQGLEFLIYFQGNSAPDKSGLPSDRFSAERTGGSVSTLTIQRTQQEDSAVYLCASSLAQRARGEQFFGPGTRLTVL.